This T cell receptor (beta chain) came from a study of T cell changes during pregnancy in multiple sclerosis. There are 15 residues in the CDR3. Trimming removed 0 bases from V and 0 bases from J, with 10 bases in between. Looked up from germline, CDR1 is SGHRS and CDR2 is YFSETQ. Assay used: immunoSEQ multiplex PCR; TCRdb lists only in-frame clones, some missing. The data show just over 35,000 clones, with around 93% seen just once and roughly 0.41% held by the top ten. Sequencing used CD4+ T cells from peripheral blood mononuclear cells, obtained in the first trimester of pregnancy. This chain joins TRBV5-1 and TRBJ2-7; perhaps TRBD2 as D (5 bases). The receptor was isolated from a female donor with multiple sclerosis, enrolled in a pregnancy study. DNA for the CDR3: TGCGCCAGCAGCTTGGCATCGGGGATCTCCTACGAGCAGTACTTC. It codes for CASSLASGISYEQYF.